A single sample is the source of the 14 T cell receptor beta chains below, sequenced in a study of T cells in tuberculosis. Repertoires were generated with immunoSEQ multiplex PCR, while TCRdb's copy carries only in-frame clones and drops some. The table includes roughly 34,000 clones, less than 95% detected once. The sample comprised PBMCs. The receptors were gathered from a donor between 10 and 29 years old with latent tuberculosis or without tuberculosis infection. Some clones in this sample may be carry-over from other donors' samples.

This chain's CDR3 is CASSQVRSPNEQFF. The CDR3 DNA reads TGTGCCAGCAGCCAAGTCCGTTCCCCCAATGAGCAGTTCTTC. The chain links TRBV14 to TRBJ2-1, with D unresolved. Germline V gives CDR1 SGHDN, CDR2 FVKESK. The CDR3 spans 14 residues. V was clipped by 1 base and J by 6 bases, with 10 bases between them.

The V call is TRBV30, the J call TRBJ2-1, with a possible D match to TRBD2 (5 bases). The CDR3 loop spans 16 amino acids. V dropped 0 bases and J dropped 8 bases, with 20 bases sitting between them. In germline, CDR1 is GTSNPN, CDR2 SVGIG (reference sequence). The CDR3: CAWSVLMRVATDEQFF. For the CDR3, the DNA is TGTGCCTGGAGTGTACTAATGCGAGTAGCGACGGATGAGCAGTTCTTC.

V gene TRBV4-1 combines with J gene TRBJ2-1, with TRBD2 identical over 7 bases. V trimming: 1 base; J trimming: 7 bases; junction bases outside the gene matches: 1. Germline loops: CDR1 MGHRA, CDR2 YSYEKL. The CDR3 length is 13 residues. The CDR3 sequence: CASSQGGGNEQFF. CDR3 DNA: TGCGCCAGCAGCCAAGGGGGGGGTAATGAGCAGTTCTTC.

The chain is built from TRBV11-2 and TRBJ2-7; possibly TRBD1 for D (5 bases). The germline gives CDR1 SGHAT, CDR2 FQNNGV. V lost 1 base and J 2 bases, leaving 9 bases between the germline ends. The CDR3 loop spans 14 amino acids. CDR3 DNA: TGTGCCAGCAGCTTAGGTGGCAGGGCCTACGAGCAGTACTTC. The encoded protein is CASSLGGRAYEQYF.

This sequence joins TRBV6-6 and TRBJ2-7; 9 nucleotides agree with TRBD2. CDR1 and CDR2 (germline): MNHNY, SVGAGI (reference sequence). The V segment lost 4 bases and the J segment 0 bases; nucleotides outside the gene matches: 4. The CDR3 is 15 amino acids. CDR3 residues: CASSSTSGSSYEQYF. The DNA of the CDR3 is TGTGCCAGCAGTTCCACTAGCGGGTCCTCCTACGAGCAGTACTTC.

The V call is TRBV2, the J call TRBJ1-2; a weak D match, TRBD1 (6 bases). This CDR3 has 13 amino acids. Trimming left V 10 bases short and J 4 bases short, with 16 bases between. CDR1 and CDR2 (germline): SNHLY, FYNNEI. This CDR3 reads CATGQILSYGYTF. The CDR3 coding sequence is TGTGCCACTGGACAGATCCTATCCTATGGCTACACCTTC.

The V gene is TRBV19, the J gene TRBJ2-1, with 11 nucleotides matching TRBD2. The length of the CDR3 is 16 residues. Germline V CDR1 and CDR2: LNHDA, SQIVND (reference sequence). V dropped 2 bases and J dropped 10; count of bases not matched to a gene: 10. CDR3 sequence: CASSIRGSGGAGEQFF. The CDR3 nucleotides read TGTGCCAGTAGTATAAGGGGTAGCGGGGGGGCCGGAGAGCAGTTCTTC.

The chain is built from TRBV19 and TRBJ2-7, with 9 nucleotides matching TRBD1. The CDR3 totals 14 residues. Germline V gives CDR1 LNHDA, CDR2 SQIVND (reference sequence). Trimming at V came to 4 bases and at J to 4 bases, leaving 5 bases not matched to a gene. The CDR3 is CASSRGTGYYEQYF. In nucleotides, the CDR3 is TGTGCCAGTAGTAGGGGGACAGGGTATTACGAGCAGTACTTC.

CDR3 sequence reads: CASSVRGEAYGYTF. The CDR3 DNA reads TGTGCCAGCAGTGTCAGAGGGGAGGCGTATGGCTACACCTTC. This sequence joins TRBV2 and TRBJ1-2; D possibly corresponds to TRBD1 (5 bases). The CDR3 covers 14 residues. Germline lookup yields CDR1 SNHLY and CDR2 FYNNEI. V lost 4 bases and J 5 bases, leaving 14 bases between the germline ends.

The chain recombines TRBV30 with TRBJ2-3; TRBD1 might be the D (5 bases). The V end lost 0 bases, the J end lost 2 bases, and 15 bases lay between the germline ends. Germline V gene lookup returns CDR1 GTSNPN and CDR2 SVGIG (reference sequence). The CDR3 sequence is 16 residues long. CDR3 protein: CAWSVVGPSNTDTQYF. As DNA, the CDR3 is TGTGCCTGGAGTGTAGTGGGGCCTTCTAACACAGATACGCAGTATTTT.

The J gene is TRBJ1-2, the V gene TRBV6-6; 8 bases match TRBD1. Germline loops: CDR1 MNHNY, CDR2 SVGAGI (reference sequence). The J segment lost 2 bases and the V segment lost 8 bases, leaving 10 bases of the junction unmatched. This CDR3 comprises 15 residues. This CDR3 is CASRPPGGSNYGYTF. Here the CDR3 DNA reads TGTGCCAGCCGACCCCCAGGGGGCTCGAACTATGGCTACACCTTC.

The gene calls are TRBV15 and TRBJ1-1; the D gene is possibly TRBD1 (5 bases). The length of the CDR3 is 16 residues. Trimming pared 5 bases from V and 0 bases from J, leaving 16 bases between. CDR1 and CDR2 from the germline V gene are LNHNV and YYDKDF (reference sequence). The CDR3 spells CATSDWGDSMNTEAFF. As DNA, the CDR3 is TGTGCCACCAGCGATTGGGGGGATTCCATGAACACTGAAGCTTTCTTT.

The chain employs TRBV15 and TRBJ2-3; TRBD2 might be the D (5 bases). The CDR3 is made up of 14 amino acids. Trimming pared 4 bases from V and 4 bases from J, leaving 12 bases between. Germline CDR1 and CDR2: LNHNV and YYDKDF (reference sequence). The CDR3 nucleotides are TGTGCCACCAGCACCTCCGAGCGGCCAGATACGCAGTATTTT. This sequence encodes CATSTSERPDTQYF.

This clone was recorded a few times. The chain recombines TRBV7-9 with TRBJ1-3, with a weak D call TRBD1 (5 bases). Germline CDR1 and CDR2: SEHNR and FQNEAQ (reference sequence). Trimming left V 10 bases short and J 0 bases short, with 16 bases between. CDR3 length equals 15 residues. CDR3 sequence reads: CATLAGQSSGNTIYF. DNA of the CDR3: TGTGCCACACTCGCGGGGCAGAGCTCTGGAAACACCATATATTTT.